This T cell receptor (beta chain) was captured by sequencing in a study of PD-1 blockade in mismatch repair-deficient tumors. Whole-study results and caveats: Tumor-resident clones, often absent from pretreatment blood, expanded after pembrolizumab and then contracted.

A remark on this clone: Its antigen is as yet unknown.

Every patient had mismatch repair deficiency by PCR or immunohistochemistry. Germline values: CDR1 SGHNT, CDR2 YYREEE (reference sequence). The CDR3 is 15 amino acids. V lost 2 bases and J 2 bases, leaving 12 bases between the germline ends. The table came from immunoSEQ multiplex PCR; TCRdb's copy has only in-frame clones and leaves some out. The profile covers tens of thousands of clones, with about 82% appearing a single time and 5% to 7% taken by the ten largest. The starting material was peripheral blood, obtained 44 weeks after starting pembrolizumab. The receptor was derived from an adult with mismatch repair-deficient cancer. V is TRBV5-4 and J is TRBJ2-3; D perhaps matches TRBD1 (5 bases). The CDR3 protein is CASSFTRALTDTQYF. The CDR3 nucleotides are TGTGCCAGCAGCTTCACCAGGGCCCTCACAGATACGCAGTATTTT.